This TCR beta chain originates from a study of post-analysis software for immune sequencing data. Findings and caveats of the study: Pronounced co-clustering by F measure was evident among identically batched samples. Significantly decreased normalized Chao1 diversity was recorded for multiple sclerosis patients relative to controls.

Incorporated into the TCR beta cDNA libraries were unique molecular identifiers, which served to reduce PCR and sequencing biases. It was from about 0.94 to 9.7 million T cells that some 460,000 cDNA molecules came. One entry per CDR3 protein, called by TCRdb with MiXCR from the PCR reads. The sample gives about 810,000 distinct CDR3 sequences, around 53% of which show up once; approximately 4.2% is in the top ten. A remark on this clonotype: No antigen is known for it.

The sample consisted of blood. This sequence was found in a girl aged 10-17 years with multiple sclerosis.

In nucleotides, the CDR3 is TGCGCCAGCAGCTTACTACGGACAGGGCGGAACTATGGCTACACCTTC. This translates into CASSLLRTGRNYGYTF. V and J are TRBV5-1 and TRBJ1-2; 8 positions agree with TRBD1. Trimming took 2 bases from V and 2 from J; bases not matched to a gene: 8. The germline CDR1 and CDR2 sequences are SGHRS and YFSETQ. The CDR3 length is 16 residues. The variable domain in full, with the rest retrieved from reference TRBV5-1 and TRBJ1-2, is KAGVTQTPRYLIKTRGQQVTLSCSPISGHRSVSWYQQTPGQGLQFLFEYFSETQRNKGNFPGRFSGRQFSNSRSEMNVSTLELGDSALYLCASSLLRTGRNYGYTFGSGTRLTVV.